The next 21 T cell receptor beta chains were all read from a single sample in a study of shared clonotypes between healthy human individuals. The table came from immunoSEQ multiplex PCR; TCRdb's copy has only in-frame clones and leaves some out. The profile covers approximately 440,000 clones, with 70% to 80% appearing a single time and about 12% taken by the ten largest. Sequences were obtained from PBMCs. The receptors come from a woman aged 40 to 50 in good health. Some clones in this sample may be carry-over from other donors' samples.

V usage is TRBV30 and J usage is TRBJ2-7; D might be TRBD1 or TRBD2, each matching 5 bases. CDR1 is GTSNPN, CDR2 SVGIG, per germline (reference sequence). The length of the CDR3 is 13 residues. V lost 4 bases to trimming and J lost 5 bases, with 15 bases between them. In DNA, the CDR3 is TGTGCCTGGAACCTCCGGGACCCAGACGAGCAGTACTTC. Its protein is CAWNLRDPDEQYF.

V gene TRBV5-8 combines with J gene TRBJ2-3; 7 nucleotides agree with TRBD1. V shed 3 bases, J shed 5 bases, and the junction held 3 bases outside the gene matches. CDR3 length: 13 amino acids. CDR1 and CDR2 from the germline V gene are SGHTS and YDEGEE. The CDR3: CASSSTGRDTQYF. The CDR3 DNA reads as TGTGCCAGCAGCTCGACAGGGCGAGATACGCAGTATTTT.

The CDR3: CASSNSLYGYTF. As DNA, the CDR3 is TGTGCCAGCAGCAACAGCCTCTATGGCTACACCTTC. The J gene is TRBJ1-2, the V gene TRBV7-9; D remains unclear. Germline-derived CDR1 and CDR2 are SEHNR and FQNEAQ (reference sequence). The CDR3 extends over 12 amino acids. V lost 5 bases and J lost 4, with 8 bases in between.

The CDR3 sequence is CASSRPGIIHEQYF. The CDR3 bases are TGTGCCAGCAGCCGGCCCGGGATAATCCACGAGCAGTACTTC. This chain connects TRBV28 to TRBJ2-7; possibly TRBD2 for D (5 bases). Looked up from germline, CDR1 is MDHEN and CDR2 is SYDVKM. V shed 6 bases and J shed 5 bases, with 17 bases lying between them. CDR3 length equals 14 residues.

This clone appeared a single time. The chain is built from TRBV5-5 and TRBJ1-3; no definite D call. CDR1 SGHKS and CDR2 YYEKEE come from the germline V gene (reference sequence). The V gene lost 0 bases and the J gene lost 0 bases, with 7 bases spanning the gap. This CDR3 has 15 amino acids. In DNA form, the CDR3 reads TGTGCCAGCAGCTTGGCCGTGCACTCTGGAAACACCATATATTTT. As protein: CASSLAVHSGNTIYF.

This clone was seen only once. The V and J genes are TRBV28 and TRBJ2-3, with 8 bases that match TRBD2. The CDR3 is 15 amino acids. V shed 4 bases and J 3 bases; nucleotides not matched to a gene: 6. The germline gives CDR1 MDHEN, CDR2 SYDVKM. The CDR3 DNA sequence: TGTGCCAGCAGTTCCCCCCCGGGAGGGACAGATACGCAGTATTTT. It codes for CASSSPPGGTDTQYF.

This chain uses TRBV19 with TRBJ2-3; D remains ambiguous. The CDR3 is made up of 15 amino acids. The germline V and J ends were trimmed by 7 bases and 0 bases, with 14 bases remaining between them. The V gene's germline CDR1 is LNHDA and CDR2 SQIVND (reference sequence). In DNA form, the CDR3 reads TGTGCCAGTACCAACACTGGGCCCAGCACAGATACGCAGTATTTT. It yields the protein CASTNTGPSTDTQYF. Full variable domain (remainder filled in from reference TRBV19 and TRBJ2-3): DGGITQSPKYLFRKEGQNVTLSCEQNLNHDAMYWYRQDPGQGLRLIYYSQIVNDFQKGDIAEGYSVSREKKESFPLTVTSAQKNPTAFYLCASTNTGPSTDTQYFGPGTRLTVL.

In its sample, this clone was seen once. A much larger clonotype is one base distant, so this may be a read error. The rearrangement joins TRBV7-3 to TRBJ2-7; no clear D gene. The tail of the sequence fits TRBJ2-1 better, so the J call may be wrong. Germline V CDR1 and CDR2: SGHTA, FQGTGA. This CDR3 contains 12 residues. The CDR3 DNA is TGTGCCAGCAGCTTAGGGTCCACTGGGCAGTTCTTC. Its translation: CASSLGSTGQFF.

V gene TRBV15 combines with J gene TRBJ2-2, with no clear D. The CDR3 length is 15 residues. Per germline, CDR1 LNHNV and CDR2 YYDKDF (reference sequence). V lost 1 base to trimming and J lost 5 bases, with 11 bases between them. This CDR3 is CATSRVGTRTGELFF. The CDR3 DNA reads as TGTGCCACCAGCAGAGTGGGAACTCGGACCGGGGAGCTGTTTTTT.

This clone came up a few times. The V and J genes are TRBV9 and TRBJ2-3; D possibly corresponds to TRBD2 (5 bases). CDR3 length: 16 residues. V lost 0 bases to trimming and J lost 4 bases, with 15 bases between them. Germline assignment: CDR1 SGDLS and CDR2 YYNGEE. Here the CDR3 DNA reads TGTGCCAGCAGCGTAGTGGGCGGGCCTACGTCAGATACGCAGTATTTT. It yields the protein CASSVVGGPTSDTQYF. Looking up the rest from reference TRBV9 and TRBJ2-3 gives the full variable domain: DSGVTQTPKHLITATGQRVTLRCSPRSGDLSVYWYQQSLDQGLQFLIQYYNGEERAKGNILERFSAQQFPDLHSELNLSSLELGDSALYFCASSVVGGPTSDTQYFGPGTRLTVL.

This chain connects TRBV19 to TRBJ2-7, with D possibly TRBD2 on 6 matching bases. CDR1 LNHDA and CDR2 SQIVND come from the germline V gene (reference sequence). V dropped 3 bases and J dropped 3 bases, with 12 bases sitting between them. The CDR3 is 14 amino acids. CDR3 residues: CASSIQGGYYEQYF. The DNA of the CDR3 is TGTGCCAGTAGTATCCAAGGAGGGTACTACGAGCAGTACTTC.

The rearrangement links TRBV19 to TRBJ1-1; possibly TRBD1 for D (5 bases). Trimming shortened V by 6 bases and J by 0 bases, and 17 bases separated the two germline ends. In germline, CDR1 is LNHDA, CDR2 SQIVND (reference sequence). This CDR3 is 16 amino acids long. CDR3 in amino acids: CASSHPRGGMNTEAFF. The CDR3 DNA follows: TGTGCCAGTAGCCATCCTCGGGGGGGGATGAACACTGAAGCTTTCTTT.

The chain employs TRBV7-6 and TRBJ2-5, with D unresolved. V was pared by 3 bases and J by 2 bases, with 7 bases between. Germline assignment: CDR1 SGHVS and CDR2 FNYEAQ. This CDR3 has 13 residues. CDR3 bases: TGTGCCAGCAGCTTCCTCGGGCAAGAGACCCAGTACTTC. Amino acids: CASSFLGQETQYF.

The chain combines TRBV5-4 with TRBJ2-1, with 9 bases fitting TRBD2. CDR1 and CDR2 from the germline V gene are SGHNT and YYREEE (reference sequence). The CDR3 consists of 18 residues. J was trimmed by 5 bases and V by 4 bases; bases with no gene match: 16. The CDR3 reads CASSPQVGGRASNNEQFF. Written as DNA, the CDR3 is TGTGCCAGCAGCCCACAGGTCGGCGGGAGGGCCTCGAACAATGAGCAGTTCTTC.

Sample share makes this clone medium-sized. This sample also contains other DNA sequences that code for the same CDR3. The J gene is TRBJ2-7, the V gene TRBV7-9; 7 bases fit TRBD2. The CDR3 is 15 amino acids. The J segment lost 6 bases and the V segment lost 1 base, leaving 9 bases of the junction unmatched. Per the germline V gene, CDR1 is SEHNR and CDR2 is FQNEAQ (reference sequence). CDR3 loop: CASSLGGGSFGEQYF. In DNA form, the CDR3 reads TGTGCCAGCAGCTTAGGCGGGGGATCGTTCGGCGAGCAGTACTTC.

The chain uses TRBV30 and TRBJ2-7, with D hard to call. The ends were cut back, 3 bases at V and 2 bases at J, with 5 bases in the middle. The CDR3 contains 11 residues. Germline CDR1 is GTSNPN and CDR2 is SVGIG (reference sequence). CDR3 protein: CAWSEPYEQYF. CDR3 in DNA: TGTGCCTGGAGCGAGCCCTACGAGCAGTACTTC.

The chain couples TRBV19 to TRBJ2-1; 10 nucleotides match TRBD1. Per germline, CDR1 LNHDA and CDR2 SQIVND (reference sequence). V lost 3 bases, J lost 6 bases, and 8 bases stayed unmatched. The CDR3 totals 16 residues. CDR3 protein: CASSIQRTGGVNEQFF. As DNA, the CDR3 is TGTGCCAGTAGTATTCAACGGACAGGGGGAGTCAATGAGCAGTTCTTC.

This sequence joins TRBV7-2 and TRBJ2-5; 12 bases agree with TRBD2. The ends lost 2 bases at V and 5 bases at J; junction bases unmatched: 6. The CDR3 has 16 amino acids. CDR1 and CDR2 from the germline V gene are SGHTA and FQGNSA. The CDR3 protein is CASSLRLAGVWETQYF. The CDR3 DNA follows: TGTGCCAGCAGCTTACGACTAGCGGGAGTTTGGGAGACCCAGTACTTC.

This clone was seen only a few times. The chain is built from TRBV20-1 and TRBJ1-3, with TRBD1 matching 7 bases. V lost 0 bases and J lost 15; bases outside the gene matches: 2. Per the germline V gene, CDR1 is DFQATT and CDR2 is SNEGSKA (reference sequence). CDR3 size: 10 residues. Written as DNA, the CDR3 is TGCAGTGCTAGAGAGCGGACAGGATATTTT. The encoded protein is CSARERTGYF.

This sequence joins TRBV29-1 and TRBJ2-7, with D perhaps TRBD1 (5 bases). The CDR3 spans 15 residues. Germline V gene data show CDR1 as SQVTM and CDR2 as ANQGSEA. Trimming removed 2 bases at V and 3 bases at J, with 17 bases between. The CDR3 DNA follows: TGCAGCGTTGAAACCGGGCCTCAGGGTGGCTACGAGCAGTACTTC. Its translation: CSVETGPQGGYEQYF.

The chain's CDR3 is CASSSGPRGDGYTF. CDR3 DNA sequence: TGTGCCAGCAGCTCGGGACCCAGAGGCGATGGCTACACCTTC. The chain has TRBV13 and TRBJ1-2, with D tentatively TRBD1 (5 bases). V was trimmed by 4 bases and J by 6 bases, leaving 15 bases between them. CDR3 size: 14 residues. The V gene's germline CDR1 is PRHDT and CDR2 FYEKMQ (reference sequence).